This TCR beta chain was recorded in a study of cytomegalovirus exposure and HLA in healthy donors. Notes on the study in general: Reportedly, TCR beta sequences accurately predicted HLA-A and HLA-B alleles in most subjects. Most TCR sequences were uncommon, yet certain public TCRs appeared in many donors.

This CDR3 has 13 residues. The germline CDR1 and CDR2 sequences are MNHEY and SVGAGI. J gave up 13 bases and V 0 bases, and 5 bases lay outside the gene matches. A word on this clone: The antigen remains unidentified.

The PCR contained 60 Vbeta and 13 Jbeta primers. Original methodology: An analysis that came later counted 70 million to 100 million unique TCR beta chains, 10 million to 12 million shared. Some clones are missing from TCRdb's copy, which holds only in-frame ones; the method was immunoSEQ multiplex PCR. V and J calls plus clone size are reproduced from that table; the DNA served to infer D and trimming. Among 150,000 to 200,000 clones listed, over 75% were seen once. Source material: PBMCs. The TCR was taken from a woman in her forties or fifties in good health and CMV-seropositive. The rearrangement links TRBV6-5 to TRBJ2-3; 9 bases match TRBD2. Here the CDR3 reads CASSYSRGGEEYF. CDR3 in DNA: TGTGCCAGCAGTTACTCGCGCGGGGGGGAGGAGTATTTT.